The T cell receptor beta chain under discussion was sequenced for a study of cytomegalovirus exposure and HLA in healthy donors. Germline V gene lookup returns CDR1 SGHNT and CDR2 YYREEE (reference sequence). V shed 2 bases, J shed 4 bases, and the junction held 5 bases outside the gene matches. This CDR3 has 16 residues. As concerns this clone: Its cognate antigen is unknown.

Study-level points and caveats: The later analysis indicated that the majority of CMV-associated TCR beta chains appeared HLA-restricted. About 87% or about 30% of the time was how often most TCR beta V segments were productive, according to an earlier analysis.

Vbeta (60) and Jbeta (13) primers were used in the PCR. Measured with immunoSEQ multiplex PCR; TCRdb has only the in-frame clones, and not every one. This table has some 220,000 clones, 70% to 80% appearing once. The sequencing sample was made of PBMCs. The chain joins TRBV5-4 to TRBJ2-4, with 11 bases aligning to TRBD2. This clonotype was sampled from a woman in her fifties or sixties in good health and CMV-seropositive. CDR3 nucleotides: TGTGCCAGCAGCTTCTTTAGCGGGGGGGATAAAAACATTCAGTACTTC. This translates into CASSFFSGGDKNIQYF.